This T cell receptor beta chain appears in the sequencing data of a study of regulatory T cells in long-lasting Graves disease (dated by TCRdb to 2020 to 2023). Turning to the overall study: Newly diagnosed Graves' disease patients had taken antithyroid drugs for less than 3 months. A total of some 33 samples were covered by TCR sequencing, comprising around 13 persistent and some 20 newly diagnosed Graves' disease patients. The study was registered as a clinical trial and conducted in China. Patients with persistent Graves' disease were compared with patients with newly diagnosed Graves' disease using TCR sequencing and RNA sequencing of peripheral blood.

What the authors observed across the whole study: The authors acknowledged the small sample size as a limitation that may reduce accuracy. Patients with persistent disease shared more public clonotypes (about 2,900) than newly diagnosed patients did (966). Compared with newly diagnosed patients, patients with persistent Graves' disease had lower TCR Shannon entropy and fewer highly expanded clones, which suggests clonal expansion. Only peripheral blood was studied, because thyroid tissue, the primary lesion, was inaccessible. Preferential use of TRBV28, TRBJ1-2 and TRBJ2-5 was observed in persistent disease, whereas TRBV20-1 and TRBJ2-1 were favored in newly diagnosed disease. Only the TCR beta chain was sequenced and analyzed.

The time point label on this specimen signifies: newly diagnosed GD, antithyroid drugs for less than 3 months. For both TCR sequencing and RNA sequencing, RNA was extracted from PBMCs using TRIzol. Graves' disease was diagnosed according to American Thyroid Association guidelines. The patients came from an endocrinology department in Xi'an, China. From each patient, around 9 milliliters of peripheral blood was collected into an EDTA anticoagulant tube. Ficoll Paque Plus density gradient separation was used to isolate PBMCs, and no additional T cell sorting was done. An Agilent 2100 Bioanalyzer and agarose gel were used to check RNA quality, and a NanoDrop 2000 was used to measure RNA concentration. The library was prepared using multiplex PCR. These reads were obtained on an Illumina HiSeq 4000. To build TCR beta libraries, CDR3 regions were amplified by Arm-PCR using iRepertoire HTBI primers. Before sequencing, the PCR products underwent gel purification. The published analysis was carried out like this. Gene usage analysis of CDR3 amino acid clonotypes relied on the approximately 62 TRBV and 14 TRBJ segments identified across samples. Filtered high-quality paired reads were merged into contigs using COPE and FqMerger. BLAST was used to align contigs to IMGT TRBV, TRBD and TRBJ reference genes, and CDR3 was defined according to IMGT. Any clonotype with a frequency above 0.1% was counted as a highly expanded clone. Shannon entropy served as the measure of repertoire diversity, while the Gini coefficient captured V-J evenness. A clonotype found in more than one individual was treated as public. TCRdb ran its own pipeline on the public reads, namely fastp trimming at Q25 and MiXCR clone calling, and kept in-frame beta chains. Merged by CDR3 protein, the rows form single entries marked with the most common genes and DNA. What appears here as the V and J calls and clone size reflects TCRdb's work, not the paper's. For this sample the table gives just over 600,000 distinct CDR3 sequences, of which 15% to 20% were detected only once. Together, the top ten hold 15% to 20% of the sample.

As regards this clonotype: The target of this receptor is not known. Base qualities are missing; no much larger clone stands one base away.

CDR3 length: 13 amino acids, cysteine to phenylalanine. The entry retains the CDR3 DNA only, 39 bases that are in frame from base 1. CDR1 is given as DFQATT and CDR2 as SNEGSKA, both from the germline V gene (reference sequence). After removal of 3 bases from V and 4 bases from J, the junction retains 3 bases not matched to a gene. This same sample was also taken into another study, of T cells in Graves' hyperthyroidism and ophthalmopathy. The other study reports the following: Stable Graves' hyperthyroidism was defined as no progression to ophthalmopathy during 18 months of follow-up. Hyperthyroidism patients were aged 18 to 65 years and newly diagnosed, with disease duration of less than 2 months. Exclusion was applied to patients with uncontrolled infections, other autoimmune diseases, pregnancy or lactation. Diagnoses relied on clinical symptoms, serum thyroxine and TRAb, thyroid ultrasound and orbital computed tomography. A first-round RT-PCR of the TCR CDR3 used the HTBI primer set with the Qiagen OneStep RT-PCR kit. Most expanded thyroid clonotypes (frequency above 0.001) were also detected in blood, a finding suggesting that blood repertoires may reflect thyroid immune responses. A 13 V-J signature model separated ophthalmopathy from stable hyperthyroidism, with 87.88% sensitivity and approximately 81% specificity in cross-validation and 80%/75% in testing. In validation, the model predicted progression to ophthalmopathy with about 71% sensitivity and 72.22% specificity, a median of about 6 months before onset. To identify distinguishing TCR V-J signatures, a discovery cohort of around 100 patients was used, comprising 43 with Graves' ophthalmopathy and about 59 with stable Graves' hyperthyroidism. Whether ophthalmopathy could be predicted prospectively was tested in an independent validation cohort made up of approximately 19 hyperthyroidism patients plus 17 patients who later progressed to ophthalmopathy. The 100 discovery patients were divided at random into training and test sets in a 7:3 ratio. The study also compared thyroid tissue and blood T-cell repertoires from over 5 Graves' hyperthyroidism patients. After blood sampling, hyperthyroidism patients were treated with methimazole at a starting dose of 30 mg daily, and ophthalmopathy patients were treated with high-dose intravenous methylprednisolone. Libraries were constructed in a second round of multiplex PCR, after which size selection and purification were performed. The libraries were sequenced on an Illumina HiSeq2000 using paired-end 100 bp reads. SOAPnuke was used to process the raw data, removing reads that contained adapters or uncalled bases, had a mean Phred below 15, or lacked an exact match to the constant primer or identifier. High-quality paired reads were merged using COPE v1.2.5, and each unique nucleotide sequence was defined as a clonotype. Clonotypes were aligned to IMGT TRBV, TRBD and TRBJ reference segments using MiTCR v1.1. The analysis was restricted to V-J combinations with a frequency above 0.0001, which together covered 98% to 99.2% of the repertoires. The TCS score was defined as the ratio of F50 (clonal expansion) to E x V (chaos), calculated using BLOSUM62-based TCRdist between CDR3 peptides within each V-J. Welch's t-statistics and random forest reduced some 510 V-J features to under 15, which were used in a naive Bayes classifier (R e1071). No statistical method was used to set the sample size in advance, and investigators knew the group allocation. According to the paper, TCR Vbeta CDR3 sequencing was carried out on around 140 peripheral blood samples, which came from fewer than 50 ophthalmopathy, around 75 hyperthyroidism and roughly 17 progressor patients.

This sequence uses TRBV20-1 and TRBJ1-5; TRBD1 matches 7 bases in the middle. Sequenced material: peripheral blood mononuclear cells (PBMCs), taken at new diagnosis, from a patient treated with antithyroid drugs. The sequence was collected from a woman in her thirties with Graves disease. Donor details come from another sample of the same person, matched by shared clones. The DNA sequence is as follows: TGCAGTGCTAGCCCGACAGGGAATCAGCCCCAGCATTTT. Protein translation: CSASPTGNQPQHF.